What follows describes a single TCR beta chain. Distinct nucleotide sequences in the sample also encode this CDR3. Method: immunoSEQ multiplex PCR; TCRdb's copy keeps in-frame clones and lacks some. The sample records about 95,000 clones, 70% to 90% being singletons. These data come from a study of glioma-infiltrating T cells after dendritic cell vaccination. Deletions cut 1 base from V and 5 bases from J, with 11 bases between. This CDR3 is built from 14 residues. Germline CDR1 SGHAT, CDR2 FQNNGV. This material consisted of blood, taken before dendritic cell vaccination. The chain joins TRBV11-2 to TRBJ2-5; the D gene is possibly TRBD1 (5 bases). This sequence was found in a human donor with glioblastoma. CDR3 amino acids: CASSLGQGEETQYF. The CDR3 DNA reads TGTGCCAGCAGCTTAGGGCAGGGTGAGGAGACCCAGTACTTC.